Presented here are 27 T cell receptor beta chains from one specimen sequenced in a study of cytomegalovirus exposure and HLA in healthy donors. Primers for the PCR totalled 60 Vbeta and 13 Jbeta. The table came from immunoSEQ multiplex PCR; TCRdb's copy has only in-frame clones and leaves some out. The sample has about 200,000 clones, about three quarters seen once. Sample: PBMCs. Source of these receptors: a man aged 35 to 55 in good health and CMV-seronegative.

The chain carries TRBV21-1 and TRBJ2-1; TRBD2 is taken as the D call from the table, unchecked against the DNA. TRBV21-1 is an annotated pseudogene. The CDR3 sequence is 19 residues long. As DNA, the CDR3 is TGTGCCAGCAGCAAGTTCGGACTAGCGGAAAACAGCTCCTACAATGAGCAGTTCTTC. Residues: CASSKFGLAENSSYNEQFF.

V and J are TRBV6-5 and TRBJ2-2; 8 nucleotides agree with TRBD1. Germline CDR1 MNHEY, CDR2 SVGAGI. V lost 4 bases to trimming and J lost 6 bases; unmatched junction nucleotides: 10. The CDR3 runs to 16 residues. DNA for the CDR3: TGTGCCAGCAGTTCTTTTGCAGGGGGCTACTCCGGGGAGCTGTTTTTT. Its translation: CASSSFAGGYSGELFF.

The chain employs TRBV5-8 and TRBJ2-1, with 8 bases matching TRBD2. The trim removed 3 bases at V and 0 bases at J, leaving 8 bases unmatched. CDR1 and CDR2 (germline): SGHTS, YDEGEE. This CDR3 contains 17 residues. The CDR3 region has the DNA TGTGCCAGCAGCTGGGCCCGAACTAGCGGCTCCTACAATGAGCAGTTCTTC. Residues: CASSWARTSGSYNEQFF.

This clone was detected only once. The chain combines TRBV10-3 with TRBJ2-3, with 9 bases aligning to TRBD1. CDR1 ENHRY and CDR2 SYGVKD come from the germline V gene. The J segment lost 1 base and the V segment lost 6 bases, leaving 5 bases of the junction unmatched. There are 15 residues in the CDR3. CDR3 sequence reads: CAISYRDRGTDTQYF. CDR3 coding DNA: TGTGCCATCAGCTATCGGGACAGGGGCACAGATACGCAGTATTTT.

The chain links TRBV27 to TRBJ2-7, with 7 bases that match TRBD1. This CDR3 region has 15 residues. CDR1 is MNHEY and CDR2 is SMNVEV in the germline V gene (reference sequence). V was clipped by 3 bases and J by 3 bases; unmatched bases: 8. The CDR3 DNA sequence: TGTGCCAGCAGTTTTTCCTTGACAGGGAGCTACGAGCAGTACTTC. Protein sequence: CASSFSLTGSYEQYF.

The rearrangement links TRBV11-1 to TRBJ1-1, with 7 positions matching TRBD1. Germline V gives CDR1 SGHAT, CDR2 FQDESV (reference sequence). The CDR3 has 12 residues. This CDR3 reads CAIDRVSTEAFF. For the CDR3, the DNA is TGTGCTATCGACAGGGTAAGCACTGAAGCTTTCTTT.

CDR3 sequence reads: CASSYRGGAGGNTIYF. CDR3 DNA: TGTGCCAGCAGCTACAGGGGGGGCGCGGGTGGAAACACCATATATTTT. The V and J genes are TRBV7-2 and TRBJ1-3; 8 nucleotides match TRBD1. The CDR3 covers 16 residues. CDR1 is SGHTA and CDR2 is FQGNSA in the germline V gene. The trim removed 4 bases at V and 3 bases at J, leaving 8 bases unmatched.

CDR3 DNA sequence: TGCGCCAGCAGCTTAGACAACCTTGGCTCTGGAAACACCATATATTTT. This encodes CASSLDNLGSGNTIYF. This chain uses TRBV5-1 with TRBJ1-3; D ambiguous. Trimming left V 2 bases short and J 0 bases short, with 12 bases between. Germline CDR1 is SGHRS and CDR2 is YFSETQ. CDR3 size: 16 residues.

The chain recombines TRBV5-1 with TRBJ2-3; TRBD1 might be the D (6 bases). Germline values: CDR1 SGHRS, CDR2 YFSETQ. Trimming pared 5 bases from V and 2 bases from J, leaving 12 bases between. This CDR3 spans 14 amino acids. The CDR3 nucleotides read TGCGCCAGCAGGACACAGGGATCCACAGATACGCAGTATTTT. Amino acid sequence: CASRTQGSTDTQYF.

The chain couples TRBV25-1 to TRBJ2-7, with 7 bases lining up with TRBD1. Germline V gives CDR1 MGHDK, CDR2 SYGVNS. The CDR3 totals 15 residues. The V segment lost 3 bases and the J segment 7 bases; nucleotides outside the gene matches: 12. The chain's CDR3 is CASSDPGTVRQEQYF. For the CDR3, the DNA is TGTGCCAGCAGTGACCCCGGGACAGTACGTCAGGAGCAGTACTTC.

The CDR3 region is CASSPIEGGTNEQFF. The DNA for the CDR3 is TGTGCCAGCTCACCAATAGAAGGAGGGACCAATGAGCAGTTCTTC. The chain uses TRBV18 and TRBJ2-1; possible D gene TRBD2, 6 bases. There are 15 residues in the CDR3. Germline assignment: CDR1 KGHSH and CDR2 LQKENI. V was trimmed by 2 bases and J by 6 bases, leaving 14 bases between them.

J is TRBJ2-1 and V is TRBV29-1; 8 bases line up with TRBD2. The CDR3 is made up of 13 amino acids. Germline V gives CDR1 SQVTM, CDR2 ANQGSEA. J lost 6 bases, V lost 4 bases, and 5 bases had no gene match. CDR3 nucleotides: TGCAGCGTTGGAGCGGGAGCTGGCAATGAGCAGTTCTTC. Translated: CSVGAGAGNEQFF.

V usage is TRBV5-8 and J usage is TRBJ2-6; D is perhaps TRBD1 (5 bases). Germline V gene sequence: CDR1 SGHTS, CDR2 YDEGEE. Trimming pared 2 bases from V and 0 bases from J, leaving 6 bases between. The CDR3 totals 15 residues. CDR3: CASSLQVSGANVLTF. For the CDR3, the DNA is TGTGCCAGCAGCTTACAGGTCTCTGGGGCCAACGTCCTGACTTTC.

The gene calls are TRBV6-6 and TRBJ2-5, with D hard to call. There are 13 residues in the CDR3. V lost 0 bases and J 3 bases, leaving 5 bases between the germline ends. The germline V gene has CDR1 MNHNY and CDR2 SVGAGI (reference sequence). The CDR3 here is CASSYSGEETQYF. The CDR3 DNA follows: TGTGCCAGCAGTTACTCAGGAGAAGAGACCCAGTACTTC.

The J gene is TRBJ1-6, the V gene TRBV2; possible D gene TRBD1, 5 bases. The CDR3 is made up of 15 amino acids. V shed 3 bases and J shed 3 bases, with 9 bases lying between them. The V gene's germline CDR1 is SNHLY and CDR2 FYNNEI. The chain's CDR3 is CASSEGGSYNSPLHF. CDR3 nucleotides: TGTGCCAGCAGTGAGGGGGGGAGCTATAATTCACCCCTCCACTTT.

The rearrangement links TRBV28 to TRBJ2-7; possibly TRBD1 for D (6 bases). The CDR3 is 14 residues long. Trimming pared 8 bases from V and 3 bases from J, leaving 17 bases between. CDR1 MDHEN and CDR2 SYDVKM come from the germline V gene. CDR3 amino acids: CASCQRATGYEQYF. CDR3 in DNA: TGTGCCAGCTGCCAACGTGCGACAGGCTACGAGCAGTACTTC.

The chain employs TRBV6-5 and TRBJ1-6; a possible D gene is TRBD1 (6 bases). This CDR3 region has 14 residues. Deletions cut 4 bases from V and 7 bases from J, with 11 bases between. Looked up from germline, CDR1 is MNHEY and CDR2 is SVGAGI. The CDR3 sequence: CASSSGHLNSPLHF. The CDR3 DNA reads TGTGCCAGCAGTTCGGGACACTTAAATTCACCCCTCCACTTT.

The chain recombines TRBV6-5 with TRBJ1-2; maybe TRBD1 (5 bases). The CDR3 totals 13 residues. V lost 5 bases and J lost 4, with 11 bases in between. Germline-derived CDR1 and CDR2 are MNHEY and SVGAGI. CDR3 region: CASSPDMAYGYTF. DNA of the CDR3: TGTGCCAGCAGTCCGGACATGGCCTATGGCTACACCTTC.

This clone was counted only a few times. The chain has TRBV7-5 and TRBJ2-5; the table calls TRBD1, which could not be checked here. TRBV7-5 is a documented pseudogene. The CDR3 length is 15 residues. CDR3 protein: CARSHRDKSQETQYF. CDR3 bases: TGTGCCAGAAGCCACCGGGACAAGTCTCAAGAGACCCAGTACTTC.

This clone came up a few times. This chain uses TRBV4-1 with TRBJ2-5; D remains ambiguous. Between the trimmed V and J ends, which lost 5 bases and 3 bases, there was a span of 10 bases. Germline values: CDR1 MGHRA, CDR2 YSYEKL. This CDR3 is 13 amino acids long. The CDR3 region has the DNA TGCGCCAGCAGCTTGATCGGAGAAGAGACCCAGTACTTC. Translation: CASSLIGEETQYF.

The chain is built from TRBV18 and TRBJ1-1; D uncertain. CDR1 is KGHSH, CDR2 LQKENI, per germline. The germline V and J ends were trimmed by 2 bases and 1 base, with 11 bases remaining between them. CDR3 size: 15 residues. The CDR3 region is CASSPKQSPNTEAFF. The CDR3 nucleotides read TGTGCCAGCTCACCAAAGCAATCCCCGAACACTGAAGCTTTCTTT.

V usage is TRBV10-1 and J usage is TRBJ2-5; 9 bases agree with TRBD1. V shed 6 bases, J shed 2 bases, and the junction held 13 bases outside the gene matches. This CDR3 spans 17 amino acids. Germline assignment: CDR1 WNHNN and CDR2 SYGVQD (reference sequence). The CDR3 bases are TGCGCCAGCAGCCCCGGGACAGGGAGCTGGGGGCAAGAGACCCAGTACTTC. Encoded protein: CASSPGTGSWGQETQYF.

This rearrangement joins TRBV5-5 to TRBJ2-7; D possibly corresponds to TRBD1 (7 bases). The CDR3 consists of 14 residues. V lost 4 bases and J 6 bases, leaving 17 bases between the germline ends. The germline V gene has CDR1 SGHKS and CDR2 YYEKEE (reference sequence). The CDR3 spells CASSLGQWRGEQYF. The CDR3 DNA reads TGTGCCAGCAGCCTGGGACAGTGGAGGGGCGAGCAGTACTTC.

This rearrangement joins TRBV27 to TRBJ2-7; D perhaps matches TRBD1 (6 bases). Germline CDR1 and CDR2: MNHEY and SMNVEV (reference sequence). V lost 3 bases to trimming and J lost 0 bases, with 9 bases between them. This CDR3 is 14 amino acids long. CDR3 coding DNA: TGTGCCAGCAGTTTTAGACAGGTCTCCTACGAGCAGTACTTC. It specifies CASSFRQVSYEQYF.

The chain uses TRBV27 and TRBJ2-5; 9 nucleotides line up with TRBD1. CDR3 size: 13 residues. J gave up 4 bases and V 5 bases, and 2 bases lay outside the gene matches. Germline CDR1 MNHEY, CDR2 SMNVEV (reference sequence). The CDR3 sequence: CASSRQGVETQYF. CDR3 DNA sequence: TGTGCCAGCAGTAGACAGGGGGTAGAGACCCAGTACTTC.

The chain links TRBV4-2 to TRBJ2-3; D unresolved. Trimming took off 3 bases at V and 3 bases at J, with 4 bases between the two ends. The CDR3 has 12 amino acids. Germline V CDR1 and CDR2: LGHNA, YNFKEQ. The CDR3 spells CASSQRTDTQYF. The DNA of the CDR3 is TGTGCCAGCAGCCAGAGGACAGATACGCAGTATTTT.

This chain uses TRBV7-2 with TRBJ2-7; 8 positions match TRBD2. V shed 3 bases and J 3 bases; nucleotides not matched to a gene: 4. CDR1 is SGHTA, CDR2 FQGNSA, per germline. This CDR3 region has 14 residues. CDR3 DNA sequence: TGTGCCAGCAGCTTCGGGGGGGCTATCTACGAGCAGTACTTC. Translation: CASSFGGAIYEQYF.